The clone carrying this T cell receptor (beta chain) was detected a few times. Its antigen is currently unknown. They built TCR cDNA with 5'RACE template switching, a step that put in a universal primer site and UMIs. Via MiXCR, TCRdb re-called the 5' RACE reads, giving one row per CDR3 protein. The table has 100,000 to 150,000 distinct CDR3 sequences, 13% to 15% seen once. This record belongs to a study of T cells after yellow fever vaccination. Overall study results and limits: The booster saw the reappearance of most primary-vaccination clones (around 96% CD4, 70% to 90% CD8). Peaking faster, on day 5 versus 15, the secondary response was nonetheless weaker. Clonotype sharing between CD4 and CD8 compartments was small.

The sequenced sample was CD8+ T cells sorted from PBMCs, obtained 5 days after the yellow fever booster vaccination. This TCR derives from a young man who received the YFV17D yellow fever vaccine.

The CDR3 spells CASGSQGVPGELFF. The CDR3 DNA reads TGTGCCAGCGGATCACAGGGGGTCCCCGGGGAGCTGTTTTTT. The chain joins TRBV6-1 to TRBJ2-2; 8 bases fit TRBD1. With V trimmed by 8 bases and J by 6 bases, 8 bases remained unmatched. From germline, CDR1 is MNHNS and CDR2 SASEGT. This CDR3 has 14 amino acids.